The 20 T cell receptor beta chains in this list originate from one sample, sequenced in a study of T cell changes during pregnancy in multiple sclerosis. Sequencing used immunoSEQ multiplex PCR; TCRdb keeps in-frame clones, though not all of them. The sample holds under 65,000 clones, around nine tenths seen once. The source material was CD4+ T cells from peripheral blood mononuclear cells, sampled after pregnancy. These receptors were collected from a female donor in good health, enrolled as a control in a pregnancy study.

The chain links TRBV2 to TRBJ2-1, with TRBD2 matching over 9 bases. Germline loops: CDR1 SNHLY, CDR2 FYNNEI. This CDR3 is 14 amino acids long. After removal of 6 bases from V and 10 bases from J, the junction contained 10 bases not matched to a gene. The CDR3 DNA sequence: TGTGCCAGCAGCCTGCGGACTAGCGCACTAGAGCAGTTCTTC. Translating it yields CASSLRTSALEQFF.

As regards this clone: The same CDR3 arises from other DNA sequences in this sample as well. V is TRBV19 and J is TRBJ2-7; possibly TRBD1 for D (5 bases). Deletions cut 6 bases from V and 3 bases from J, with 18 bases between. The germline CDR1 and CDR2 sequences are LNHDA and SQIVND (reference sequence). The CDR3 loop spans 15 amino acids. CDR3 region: CASSRQGIWVYEQYF. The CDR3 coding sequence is TGTGCCAGTAGCAGGCAGGGAATATGGGTCTACGAGCAGTACTTC.

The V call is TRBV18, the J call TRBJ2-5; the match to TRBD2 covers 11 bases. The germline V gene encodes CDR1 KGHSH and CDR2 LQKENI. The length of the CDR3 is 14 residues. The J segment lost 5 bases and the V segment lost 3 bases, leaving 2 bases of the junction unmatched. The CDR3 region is CASSPASGGETQYF. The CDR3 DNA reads TGTGCCAGCTCACCGGCTAGCGGGGGGGAGACCCAGTACTTC.

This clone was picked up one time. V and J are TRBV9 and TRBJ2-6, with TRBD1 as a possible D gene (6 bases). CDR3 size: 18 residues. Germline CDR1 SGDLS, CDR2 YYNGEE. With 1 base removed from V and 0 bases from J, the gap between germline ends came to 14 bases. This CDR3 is CASSVQDSPGSGANVLTF. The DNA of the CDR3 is TGTGCCAGCAGCGTACAGGACAGTCCCGGCTCTGGGGCCAACGTCCTGACTTTC.

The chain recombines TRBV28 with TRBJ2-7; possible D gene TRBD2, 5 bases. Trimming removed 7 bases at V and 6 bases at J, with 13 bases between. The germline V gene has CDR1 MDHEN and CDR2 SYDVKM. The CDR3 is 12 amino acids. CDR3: CASTPGIAEQYF. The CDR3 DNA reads TGTGCCAGCACCCCGGGGATTGCCGAGCAGTACTTC. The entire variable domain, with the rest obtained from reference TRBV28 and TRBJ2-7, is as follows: DVKVTQSSRYLVKRTGEKVFLECVQDMDHENMFWYRQDPGLGLRLIYFSYDVKMKEKGDIPEGYSVSREKKERFSLILESASTNQTSMYLCASTPGIAEQYFGPGTRLTVT.

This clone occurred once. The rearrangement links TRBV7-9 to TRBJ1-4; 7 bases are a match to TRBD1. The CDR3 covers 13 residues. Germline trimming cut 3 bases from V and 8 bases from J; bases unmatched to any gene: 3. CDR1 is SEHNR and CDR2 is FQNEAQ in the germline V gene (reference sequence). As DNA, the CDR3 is TGTGCCAGCAGCTTCAGGGGGAGGGAAAAACTGTTTTTT. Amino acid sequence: CASSFRGREKLFF.

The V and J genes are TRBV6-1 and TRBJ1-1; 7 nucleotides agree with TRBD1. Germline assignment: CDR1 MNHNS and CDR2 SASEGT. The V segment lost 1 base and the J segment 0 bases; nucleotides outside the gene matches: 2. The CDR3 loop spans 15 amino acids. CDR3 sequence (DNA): TGTGCCAGCAGTGAAGAGGGACAGATGAACACTGAAGCTTTCTTT. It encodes CASSEEGQMNTEAFF.

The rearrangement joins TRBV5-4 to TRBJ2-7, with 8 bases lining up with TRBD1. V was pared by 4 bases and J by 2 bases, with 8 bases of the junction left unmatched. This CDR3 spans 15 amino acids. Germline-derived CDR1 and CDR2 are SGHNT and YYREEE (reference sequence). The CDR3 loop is CASSLGTGFPYEQYF. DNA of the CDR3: TGTGCCAGCAGCCTAGGGACAGGATTTCCCTACGAGCAGTACTTC.

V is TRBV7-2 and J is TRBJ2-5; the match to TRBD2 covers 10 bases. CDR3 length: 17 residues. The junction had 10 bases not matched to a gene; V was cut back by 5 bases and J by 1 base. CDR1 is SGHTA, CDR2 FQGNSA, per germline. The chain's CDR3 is CASSPEGLAGGQETQYF. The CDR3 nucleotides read TGTGCCAGCAGCCCTGAGGGATTAGCGGGAGGCCAAGAGACCCAGTACTTC.

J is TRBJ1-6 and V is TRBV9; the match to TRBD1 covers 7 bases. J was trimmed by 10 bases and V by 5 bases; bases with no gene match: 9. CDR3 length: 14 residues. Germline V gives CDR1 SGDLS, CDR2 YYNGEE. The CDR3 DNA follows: TGTGCCAGCAGTGGGACAGCCCTGGGATCACCCCTCCACTTT. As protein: CASSGTALGSPLHF.

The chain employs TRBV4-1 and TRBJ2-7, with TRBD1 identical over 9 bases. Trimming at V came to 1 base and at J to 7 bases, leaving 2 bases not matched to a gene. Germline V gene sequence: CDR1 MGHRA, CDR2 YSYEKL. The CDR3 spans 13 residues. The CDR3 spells CASSQVGQGEQYF. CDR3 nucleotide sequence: TGCGCCAGCAGCCAAGTCGGACAGGGGGAGCAGTACTTC.

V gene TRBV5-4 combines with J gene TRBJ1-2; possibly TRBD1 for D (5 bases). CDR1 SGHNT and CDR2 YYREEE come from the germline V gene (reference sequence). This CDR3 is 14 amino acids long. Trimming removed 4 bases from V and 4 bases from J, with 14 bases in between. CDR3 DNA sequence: TGTGCCAGCAGCCCGCGGGGGAGAAGCTATGGCTACACCTTC. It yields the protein CASSPRGRSYGYTF.

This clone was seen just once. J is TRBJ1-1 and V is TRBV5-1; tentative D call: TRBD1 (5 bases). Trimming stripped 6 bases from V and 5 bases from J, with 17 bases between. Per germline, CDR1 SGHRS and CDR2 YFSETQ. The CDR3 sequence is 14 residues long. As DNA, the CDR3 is TGCGCCAGCAAGGTTGGGGGGATGGAGACTGAAGCTTTCTTT. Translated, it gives CASKVGGMETEAFF. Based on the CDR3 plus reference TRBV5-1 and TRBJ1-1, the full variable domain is KAGVTQTPRYLIKTRGQQVTLSCSPISGHRSVSWYQQTPGQGLQFLFEYFSETQRNKGNFPGRFSGRQFSNSRSEMNVSTLELGDSALYLCASKVGGMETEAFFGQGTRLTVV.

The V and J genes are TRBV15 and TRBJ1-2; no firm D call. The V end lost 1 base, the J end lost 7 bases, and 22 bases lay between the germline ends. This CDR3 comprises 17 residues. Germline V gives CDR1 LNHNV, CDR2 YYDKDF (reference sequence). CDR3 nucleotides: TGTGCCACCAGCAGAGGGAACTTGCAGGTTGTATCCGGTGGCTACACCTTC. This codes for CATSRGNLQVVSGGYTF.

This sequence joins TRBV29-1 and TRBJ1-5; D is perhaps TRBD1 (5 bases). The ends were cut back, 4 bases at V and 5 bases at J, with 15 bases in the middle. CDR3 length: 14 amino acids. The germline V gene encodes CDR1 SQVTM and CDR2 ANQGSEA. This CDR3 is CSVVGVGQDQPQHF. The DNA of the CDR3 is TGCAGCGTTGTAGGGGTCGGGCAGGATCAGCCCCAGCATTTT.

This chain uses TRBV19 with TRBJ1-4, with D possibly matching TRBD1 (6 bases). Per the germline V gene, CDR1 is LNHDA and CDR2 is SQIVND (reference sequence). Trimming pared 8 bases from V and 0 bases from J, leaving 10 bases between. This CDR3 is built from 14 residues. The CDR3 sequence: CASGQLSTNEKLFF. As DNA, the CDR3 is TGTGCCAGTGGACAGCTTTCAACTAATGAAAAACTGTTTTTT.

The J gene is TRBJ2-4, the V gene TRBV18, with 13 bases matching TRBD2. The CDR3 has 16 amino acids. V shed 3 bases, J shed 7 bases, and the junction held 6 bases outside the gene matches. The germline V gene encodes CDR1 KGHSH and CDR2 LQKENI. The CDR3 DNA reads TGTGCCAGCTCACCTAGGACTAGCGGGAGTGTCAACATTCAGTACTTC. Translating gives CASSPRTSGSVNIQYF.

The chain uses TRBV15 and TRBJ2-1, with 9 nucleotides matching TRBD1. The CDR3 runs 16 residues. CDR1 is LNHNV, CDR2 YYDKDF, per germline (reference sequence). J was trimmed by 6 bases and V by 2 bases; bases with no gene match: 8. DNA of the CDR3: TGTGCCACCAGCAGAAGGACAGGGGTGAGACCCAATGAGCAGTTCTTC. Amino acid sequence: CATSRRTGVRPNEQFF.

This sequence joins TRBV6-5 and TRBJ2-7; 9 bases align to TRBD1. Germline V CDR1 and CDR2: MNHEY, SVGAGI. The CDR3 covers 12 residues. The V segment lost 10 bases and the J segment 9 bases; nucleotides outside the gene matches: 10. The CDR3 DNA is TGTGCCACTGCAGCACAGGGGGCAAGGCAGTACTTC. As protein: CATAAQGARQYF.

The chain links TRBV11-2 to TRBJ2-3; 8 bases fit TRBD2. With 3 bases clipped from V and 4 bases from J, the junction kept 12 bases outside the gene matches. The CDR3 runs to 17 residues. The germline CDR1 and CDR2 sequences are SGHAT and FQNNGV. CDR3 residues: CASSFTGGGGSSDTQYF. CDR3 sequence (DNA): TGTGCCAGCAGCTTCACGGGGGGGGGAGGGAGTTCAGATACGCAGTATTTT.